This is a list of T cell receptor beta chains from one sample in a study of CD8 T cells in ankylosing spondylitis. TCRdb used MiXCR to reprocess the 5' RACE reads, holding one entry per CDR3 protein. The repertoire has 26,000 or so distinct CDR3 sequences, 7.9% of them found once; the top ten carry just under 30%. Sequencing used blood. Receptor source: a male donor with ankylosing spondylitis or in good health (not recorded which). Both conserved end residues are part of each CDR3. A D gene is named only where the DNA matches it firmly. A row's size may be missing; if present it is once, few, many or a size class.

v_call	cdr3_length	d_call	clone_size	j_call	cdr3_aa	cdr3_nt
TRBV20-1	14	.	.	TRBJ2-1	CSARGDSAYNEQFF	TGCAGTGCTAGAGGTGACAGTGCCTACAATGAGCAGTTCTTC
TRBV12-3/TRBV12-4	14	TRBD2	.	TRBJ2-3	CASSLSTSGDTQYF	TGTGCCAGCAGTTTAAGTACTAGCGGAGATACGCAGTATTTT
TRBV28	15	TRBD2	many	TRBJ2-5	CASRKRLAGRETQYF	TGTGCCAGCAGAAAACGGCTAGCGGGAAGGGAGACCCAGTACTTC
TRBV7-3	13	.	.	TRBJ2-7	CASSILAGYEQYF	TGTGCCAGCAGCATACTAGCTGGCTACGAGCAGTACTTC
TRBV12-3/TRBV12-4	13	.	.	TRBJ2-1	CASSLGEGGEQFF	TGTGCCAGCAGTTTGGGGGAAGGCGGTGAGCAGTTCTTC
TRBV10-3	15	.	.	TRBJ2-1	CAISESPGGVDEQFF	TGTGCCATCAGTGAGTCCCCCGGCGGGGTCGATGAGCAGTTCTTC
TRBV6-4	14	TRBD2	many	TRBJ2-1	CASSRREVSNEQFF	TGTGCCAGCAGTAGGCGGGAGGTCTCCAATGAGCAGTTCTTC
TRBV9	15	TRBD2	few	TRBJ2-2	CASRPTSAGIGELFF	TGTGCCAGCCGGCCGACTAGCGCGGGAATTGGGGAGCTGTTTTTT
TRBV4-3	17	.	few	TRBJ1-4	CASSQEGRVGANEKLFF	TGCGCCAGCAGCCAAGAGGGTCGTGTGGGGGCTAATGAAAAACTGTTTTTT
TRBV11-3	14	.	.	TRBJ2-1	CASSPGGGFNEQFF	TGTGCCAGCAGCCCGGGCGGCGGGTTCAATGAGCAGTTCTTC
TRBV28	13	.	few	TRBJ1-1	CASSDSGGEKAFF	TGTGCCAGCAGCGACTCAGGAGGAGAAAAAGCTTTCTTT
TRBV12-3/TRBV12-4	15	.	many	TRBJ2-3	CASSFRQPSTDTQYF	TGTGCCAGCAGTTTTAGGCAGCCTAGCACAGATACGCAGTATTTT
TRBV27	14	TRBD1	.	TRBJ1-1	CASRFSRQGVGAFF	TGTGCCAGCCGTTTCTCCCGACAGGGGGTGGGAGCTTTCTTT
TRBV9	12	.	.	TRBJ1-4	CASSEQGGKLFF	TGTGCCAGCAGCGAACAGGGAGGTAAACTGTTTTTT
TRBV29-1	14	TRBD2	.	TRBJ2-3	CSVVSSGNTDTQYF	TGCAGCGTTGTGTCTAGCGGGAACACAGATACGCAGTATTTT
TRBV6-1	15	.	few	TRBJ2-1	CASSEEAGSYNEQFF	TGTGCCAGTAGTGAAGAAGCGGGTTCCTACAATGAGCAGTTCTTC
TRBV11-2	17	TRBD2	few	TRBJ2-3	CASSLERAGGRIDTQYF	TGTGCCAGCAGCTTAGAGAGAGCGGGAGGGCGCATAGATACGCAGTATTTT
TRBV29-1	13	.	.	TRBJ2-5	CSVEEAVQETQYF	TGCAGCGTTGAAGAAGCGGTCCAAGAGACCCAGTACTTC
TRBV25-1	14	.	.	TRBJ1-5	CASSERGAFQPQHF	TGTGCCAGCAGTGAAAGGGGGGCCTTTCAGCCCCAGCATTTT
TRBV28	15	.	few	TRBJ2-7	CASRFSAGQRYEQYF	TGTGCCAGCAGGTTTTCCGCGGGACAGCGGTACGAGCAGTACTTC
TRBV7-7	15	.	few	TRBJ2-2	CASSSRTVNTGELFF	TGTGCTAGCAGCTCACGGACAGTGAACACCGGGGAGCTGTTTTTT
TRBV12-3/TRBV12-4	14	TRBD1	few	TRBJ1-1	CASSDRDRNTEAFF	TGTGCCAGCAGTGACAGGGATCGGAACACTGAAGCTTTCTTT
TRBV5-5	14	.	few	TRBJ2-5	CASVRTQSQETQYF	TGTGCCAGCGTTCGGACTCAATCGCAAGAGACCCAGTACTTC
TRBV12-3/TRBV12-4	15	.	few	TRBJ2-2	CASTGALANTGELFF	TGTGCCAGCACCGGGGCCCTAGCGAACACCGGGGAGCTGTTTTTT
TRBV3-1	15	.	few	TRBJ1-1	CASSQEGWGISEAFF	TGTGCCAGCAGCCAAGAGGGATGGGGTATCAGTGAAGCTTTCTTT
TRBV12-3/TRBV12-4	18	TRBD2	many	TRBJ2-7	CASSLGMRPSGRIYEQYF	TGTGCCAGCAGTTTAGGGATGAGACCTAGCGGGAGGATCTACGAGCAGTACTTC
TRBV5-1	15	TRBD1	few	TRBJ2-5	CASSLDGTVQETQYF	TGCGCCAGCAGCTTGGACGGGACAGTTCAAGAGACCCAGTACTTC
TRBV12-3/TRBV12-4	15	.	.	TRBJ2-1	CASSQQARGYNEQFF	TGTGCCAGCAGTCAACAGGCACGGGGCTACAATGAGCAGTTCTTC
TRBV4-1	16	.	few	TRBJ1-1	CASSPGAGRANTEAFF	TGCGCCAGCAGCCCGGGGGCCGGCAGGGCAAACACTGAAGCTTTCTTT
TRBV4-2	12	.	.	TRBJ2-2	CASSPFSEELFF	TGTGCCAGCAGCCCCTTCTCTGAGGAGCTGTTTTTT
TRBV7-2	13	.	few	TRBJ1-1	CASSRQGRTEAFF	TGTGCCAGCAGCCGTCAGGGGCGGACTGAAGCTTTCTTT
TRBV7-9	15	TRBD1	.	TRBJ1-1	CASSPGQGVNTEAFF	TGTGCCAGCAGCCCCGGACAGGGGGTGAACACTGAAGCTTTCTTT
TRBV7-3	19	TRBD2	few	TRBJ2-3	CASSLTGASGTSGGDTQYF	TGTGCCAGCAGCTTAACGGGGGCGTCTGGGACTAGCGGGGGAGATACGCAGTATTTT
TRBV28	15	TRBD1	.	TRBJ2-5	CASEITHTGGETQYF	TGTGCCAGCGAAATAACACATACAGGGGGAGAGACCCAGTACTTC
TRBV28	13	.	.	TRBJ1-4	CASRRLLNEKLFF	TGTGCCAGCAGGAGGTTGCTAAATGAAAAACTGTTTTTT
TRBV29-1	15	.	few	TRBJ2-1	CSVFGSSGSYNEQFF	TGCAGCGTTTTCGGGAGTTCGGGGTCCTACAATGAGCAGTTCTTC
TRBV27	15	.	few	TRBJ2-3	CASSLQDVSTDTQYF	TGTGCCAGCAGTTTACAGGACGTGAGCACAGATACGCAGTATTTT
TRBV7-2	14	TRBD1	few	TRBJ1-1	CASSLNRGGTEAFF	TGTGCCAGCAGCTTGAACAGGGGAGGTACTGAAGCTTTCTTT
TRBV6-2/TRBV6-3	14	.	few	TRBJ2-2	CASNYGSNTGELFF	TGTGCCAGCAACTACGGGTCCAACACCGGGGAGCTGTTTTTT
TRBV5-1	11	.	many	TRBJ2-1	CASRGSNEQFF	TGCGCCAGCAGAGGATCCAATGAGCAGTTCTTC
TRBV7-2	15	.	few	TRBJ1-4	CASSLALGPNEKLFF	TGTGCCAGCAGCTTAGCGTTGGGACCCAATGAAAAACTGTTTTTT
TRBV20-1	14	.	many	TRBJ2-2	CSARHPGAAGELFF	TGCAGTGCTAGGCACCCAGGGGCGGCCGGGGAGCTGTTTTTT
TRBV7-9	16	.	few	TRBJ2-7	CASSLRPGDATYEQYF	TGTGCCAGCAGCTTAAGGCCCGGGGACGCCACCTACGAGCAGTACTTC
TRBV10-3	15	TRBD1	many	TRBJ2-2	CAIGSGTGATGELFF	TGTGCCATCGGTTCCGGGACAGGGGCCACCGGGGAGCTGTTTTTT
TRBV6-1	15	TRBD2	few	TRBJ2-1	CASSSRTSGSLVQFF	TGTGCCAGCAGTTCCCGGACTAGCGGGAGTCTGGTGCAGTTCTTC
TRBV28	13	.	.	TRBJ1-2	CASSYGQHYGYTF	TGTGCCAGCAGCTACGGACAGCACTATGGCTACACCTTC
TRBV2	14	TRBD2	.	TRBJ2-7	CASNSGTSAYEQYF	TGTGCCAGCAATTCCGGGACTAGCGCCTACGAGCAGTACTTC
TRBV28	19	.	few	TRBJ1-1	CASSYGMYRTNPKNTEAFF	TGTGCCAGCAGTTACGGGATGTACAGAACAAACCCGAAGAACACTGAAGCTTTCTTT
TRBV6-5	15	.	many	TRBJ1-6	CASRTARGYNSPLHF	TGTGCCAGCAGGACCGCAAGGGGCTATAATTCACCCCTCCACTTT
TRBV28	15	.	few	TRBJ2-3	CASSFLGSSTDTQYF	TGTGCCAGCAGTTTTTTAGGATCCTCTACAGATACGCAGTATTTT
TRBV29-1	12	.	few	TRBJ1-1	CSVGQVNTEAFF	TGCAGCGTGGGGCAGGTGAACACTGAAGCTTTCTTT
TRBV4-3	15	.	many	TRBJ2-2	CASSQENRVTGELFF	TGCGCCAGCAGCCAAGAAAATCGGGTCACCGGGGAGCTGTTTTTT
TRBV6-1	20	TRBD1	few	TRBJ1-5	CASSDRGWDRGVSRNQPQHF	TGTGCCAGCAGTGATCGGGGGTGGGACAGGGGTGTCTCGAGGAATCAGCCCCAGCATTTT
TRBV7-9	16	.	.	TRBJ2-4	CASSSRDFVAKNIQYF	TGTGCCAGCAGCTCCCGGGATTTTGTAGCCAAAAACATTCAGTACTTC
TRBV28	16	TRBD1	few	TRBJ1-1	CASTVKFRDRGTEAFF	TGTGCCAGCACCGTAAAGTTCAGGGACAGGGGCACTGAAGCTTTCTTT
TRBV4-3	13	TRBD1	few	TRBJ2-3	CASSSDRGDTQYF	TGCGCCAGCAGCTCTGACAGGGGAGATACGCAGTATTTT
TRBV7-2	13	.	few	TRBJ1-1	CASSSEGGTEAFF	TGTGCCAGCAGCTCGGAGGGGGGCACTGAAGCTTTCTTT
TRBV29-1	13	TRBD1	.	TRBJ2-4	CSVERTGGNIQYF	TGCAGCGTTGAGAGGACAGGGGGAAACATTCAGTACTTC
TRBV10-3	12	.	few	TRBJ2-1	CAISATPDEQFF	TGTGCCATCAGTGCGACGCCCGATGAGCAGTTCTTC
TRBV20-1	14	.	few	TRBJ2-7	CSARGGASSYEQYF	TGCAGTGCTAGAGGAGGGGCGAGCTCCTACGAGCAGTACTTC